This TCR beta chain originates from a study of radiotherapy plus CTLA-4 blockade in lung cancer. Study at large: Of the patients, 15% to 20% showed objective responses and roughly 31% attained disease control. Findings and caveats of the study: TCR clones from tumors expanded in blood after radiotherapy plus ipilimumab.

Focal radiation and CTLA-4 blockade (ipilimumab) were tested in chemo-refractory metastatic non-small-cell lung cancer patients. The germline V gene encodes CDR1 MNHEY and CDR2 SVGAGI. V shed 5 bases and J shed 7 bases, with 11 bases lying between them. The CDR3 spans 13 residues. Comments on this clone: Its antigen remains unknown.

The repertoire was sequenced with immunoSEQ multiplex PCR; TCRdb's copy has only in-frame clones and lacks some. The data show some 37,000 clones, over 70% seen once. V gene TRBV6-5 combines with J gene TRBJ2-2; no clear D gene. This TCR derives from a human donor with non-small cell lung cancer who had stable disease on radiotherapy plus ipilimumab. This sample comprised peripheral blood, obtained from a patient treated with radiotherapy plus ipilimumab. In DNA, the CDR3 is TGTGCCAGCAGTATGCAGAGTTACGGGGAGCTGTTTTTT. Translated: CASSMQSYGELFF.